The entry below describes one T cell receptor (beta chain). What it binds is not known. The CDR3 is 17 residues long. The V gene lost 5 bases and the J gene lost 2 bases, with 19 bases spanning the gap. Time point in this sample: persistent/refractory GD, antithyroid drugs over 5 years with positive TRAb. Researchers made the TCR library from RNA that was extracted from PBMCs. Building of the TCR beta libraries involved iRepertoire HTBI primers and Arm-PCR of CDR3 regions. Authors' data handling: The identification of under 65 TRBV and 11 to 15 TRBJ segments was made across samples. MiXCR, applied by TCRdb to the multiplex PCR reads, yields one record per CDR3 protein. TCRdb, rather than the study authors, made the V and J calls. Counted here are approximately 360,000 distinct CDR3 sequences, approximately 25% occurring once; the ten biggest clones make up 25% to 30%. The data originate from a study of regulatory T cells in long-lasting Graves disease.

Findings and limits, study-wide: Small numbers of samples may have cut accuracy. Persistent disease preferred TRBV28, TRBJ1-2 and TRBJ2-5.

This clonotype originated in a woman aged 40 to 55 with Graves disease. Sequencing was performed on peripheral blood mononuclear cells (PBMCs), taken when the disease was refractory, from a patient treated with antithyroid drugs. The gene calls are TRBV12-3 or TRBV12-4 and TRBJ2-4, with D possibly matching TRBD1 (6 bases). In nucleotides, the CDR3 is TGTGCCAGCAGTGGCGACAGGTGGGGAGAGACCAAAAACATTCAGTACTTC. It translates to CASSGDRWGETKNIQYF.